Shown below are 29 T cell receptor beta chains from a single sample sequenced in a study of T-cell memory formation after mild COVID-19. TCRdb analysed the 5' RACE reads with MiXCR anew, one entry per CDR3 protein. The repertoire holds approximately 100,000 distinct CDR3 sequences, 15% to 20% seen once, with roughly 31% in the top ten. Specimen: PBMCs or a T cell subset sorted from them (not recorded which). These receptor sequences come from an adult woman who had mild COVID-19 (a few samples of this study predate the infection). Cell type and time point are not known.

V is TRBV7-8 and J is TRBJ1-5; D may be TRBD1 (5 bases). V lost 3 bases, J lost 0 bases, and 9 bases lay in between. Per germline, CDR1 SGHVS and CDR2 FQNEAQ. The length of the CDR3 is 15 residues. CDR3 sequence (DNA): TGTGCCAGCAGCTTTAGGGGAGATAGCAATCAGCCCCAGCATTTT. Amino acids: CASSFRGDSNQPQHF.

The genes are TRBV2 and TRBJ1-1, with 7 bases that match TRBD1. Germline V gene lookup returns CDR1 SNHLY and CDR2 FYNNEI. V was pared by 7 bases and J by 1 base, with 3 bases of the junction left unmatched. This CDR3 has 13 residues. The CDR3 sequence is CASIDRANTEAFF. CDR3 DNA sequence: TGTGCCAGCATCGACAGGGCGAACACTGAAGCTTTCTTT. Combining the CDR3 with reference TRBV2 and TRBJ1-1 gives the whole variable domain EPEVTQTPSHQVTQMGQEVILRCVPISNHLYFYWYRQILGQKVEFLVSFYNNEISEKSEIFDDQFSVERPDGSNFTLKIRSTKLEDSAMYFCASIDRANTEAFFGQGTRLTVV.

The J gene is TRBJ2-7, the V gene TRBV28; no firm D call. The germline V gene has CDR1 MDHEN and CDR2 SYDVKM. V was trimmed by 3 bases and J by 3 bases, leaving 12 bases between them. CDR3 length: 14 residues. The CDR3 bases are TGTGCCAGCAGTTTTCCAGAGATCGTCTACGAGCAGTACTTC. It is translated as CASSFPEIVYEQYF.

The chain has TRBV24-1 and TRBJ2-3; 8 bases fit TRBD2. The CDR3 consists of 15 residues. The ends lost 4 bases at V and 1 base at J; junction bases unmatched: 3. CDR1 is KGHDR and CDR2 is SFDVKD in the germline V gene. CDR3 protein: CATSEGSGGTDTQYF. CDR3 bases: TGTGCCACCAGTGAAGGTAGCGGGGGCACAGATACGCAGTATTTT.

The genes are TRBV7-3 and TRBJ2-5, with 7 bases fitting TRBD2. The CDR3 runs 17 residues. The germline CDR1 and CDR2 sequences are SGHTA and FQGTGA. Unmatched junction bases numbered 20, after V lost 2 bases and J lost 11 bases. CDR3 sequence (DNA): TGTGCCAGCAGCTTAGTCCCCGGGACGACGAGCCGGGGGGAACAGTACTTC. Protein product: CASSLVPGTTSRGEQYF.

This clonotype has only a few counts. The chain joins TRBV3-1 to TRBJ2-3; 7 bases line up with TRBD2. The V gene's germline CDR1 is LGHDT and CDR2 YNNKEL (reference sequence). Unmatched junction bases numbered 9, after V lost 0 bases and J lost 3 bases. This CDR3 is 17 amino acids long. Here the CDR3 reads CASSQDPREFGTDTQYF. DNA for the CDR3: TGTGCCAGCAGCCAAGATCCGCGGGAGTTTGGTACAGATACGCAGTATTTT.

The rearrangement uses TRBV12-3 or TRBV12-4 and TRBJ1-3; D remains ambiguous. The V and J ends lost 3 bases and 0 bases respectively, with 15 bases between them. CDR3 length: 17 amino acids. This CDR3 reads CASSFPRPGVSGNTIYF. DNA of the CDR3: TGTGCCAGCAGTTTTCCCCGCCCGGGAGTCTCTGGAAACACCATATATTTT.

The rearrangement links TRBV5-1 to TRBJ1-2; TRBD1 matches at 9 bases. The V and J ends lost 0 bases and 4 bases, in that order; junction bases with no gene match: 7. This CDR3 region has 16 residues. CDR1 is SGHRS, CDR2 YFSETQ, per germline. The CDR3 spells CASSLEGTGNIYGYTF. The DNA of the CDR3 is TGCGCCAGCAGCTTGGAAGGGACAGGGAATATCTATGGCTACACCTTC.

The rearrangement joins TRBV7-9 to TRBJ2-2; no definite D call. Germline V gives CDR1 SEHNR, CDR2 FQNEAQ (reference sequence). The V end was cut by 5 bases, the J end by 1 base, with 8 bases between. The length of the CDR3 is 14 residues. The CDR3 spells CASSHSLNTGELFF. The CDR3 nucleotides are TGTGCCAGCAGCCATTCCCTGAACACCGGGGAGCTGTTTTTT.

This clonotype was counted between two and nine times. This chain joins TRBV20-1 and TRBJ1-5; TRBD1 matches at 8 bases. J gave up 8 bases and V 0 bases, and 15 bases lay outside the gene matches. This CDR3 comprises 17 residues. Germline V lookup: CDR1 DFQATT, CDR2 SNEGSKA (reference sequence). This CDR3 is CSARDILRQGMLKPQHF. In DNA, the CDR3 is TGCAGTGCTAGAGATATTCTTAGACAGGGGATGCTGAAGCCCCAGCATTTT.

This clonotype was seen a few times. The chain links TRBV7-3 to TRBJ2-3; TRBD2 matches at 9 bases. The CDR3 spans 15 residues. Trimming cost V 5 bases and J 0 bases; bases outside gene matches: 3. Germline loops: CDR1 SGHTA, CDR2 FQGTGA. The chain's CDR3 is CASSRSGGSTDTQYF. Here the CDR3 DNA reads TGTGCCAGCAGCCGTAGCGGGGGTAGCACAGATACGCAGTATTTT.

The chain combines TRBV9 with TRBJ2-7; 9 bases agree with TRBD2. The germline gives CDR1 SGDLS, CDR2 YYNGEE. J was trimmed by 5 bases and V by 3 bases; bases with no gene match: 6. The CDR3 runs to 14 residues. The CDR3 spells CASSGGGAANEQYF. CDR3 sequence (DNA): TGTGCCAGCAGCGGCGGGGGGGCCGCTAACGAGCAGTACTTC.

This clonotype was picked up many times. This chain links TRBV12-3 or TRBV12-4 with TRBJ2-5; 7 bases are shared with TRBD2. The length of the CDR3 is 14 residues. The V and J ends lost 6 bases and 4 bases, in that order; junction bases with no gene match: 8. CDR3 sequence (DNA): TGTGCCAGCAGGGGGGGGGTTACTGGAGAGACCCAGTACTTC. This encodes CASRGGVTGETQYF.

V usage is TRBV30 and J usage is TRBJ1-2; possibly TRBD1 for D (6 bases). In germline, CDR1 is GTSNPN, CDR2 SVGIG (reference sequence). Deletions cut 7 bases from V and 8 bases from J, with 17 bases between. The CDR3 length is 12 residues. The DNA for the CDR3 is TGTGCCTCGATAGGGGGGGGGTCGGGCTACACCTTC. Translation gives CASIGGGSGYTF. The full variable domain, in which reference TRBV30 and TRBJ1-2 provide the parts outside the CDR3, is SQTIHQWPATLVQPVGSPLSLECTVEGTSNPNLYWYRQAAGRGLQLLFYSVGIGQISSEVPQNLSASRPQDRQFILSSKKLLLSDSGFYLCASIGGGSGYTFGSGTRLTVV.

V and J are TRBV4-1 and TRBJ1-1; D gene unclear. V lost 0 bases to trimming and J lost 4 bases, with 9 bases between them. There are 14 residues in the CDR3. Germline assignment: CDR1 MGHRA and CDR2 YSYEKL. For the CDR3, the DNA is TGCGCCAGCAGCCAAGATATCGCGTCCACTGAAGCTTTCTTT. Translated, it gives CASSQDIASTEAFF.

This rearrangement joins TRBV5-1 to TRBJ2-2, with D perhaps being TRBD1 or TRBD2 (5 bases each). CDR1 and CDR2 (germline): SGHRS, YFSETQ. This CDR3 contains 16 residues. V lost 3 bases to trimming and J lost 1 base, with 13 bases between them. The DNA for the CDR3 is TGCGCCAGCAGCTCAACAGGAGGAGGGAACACCGGGGAGCTGTTTTTT. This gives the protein CASSSTGGGNTGELFF.

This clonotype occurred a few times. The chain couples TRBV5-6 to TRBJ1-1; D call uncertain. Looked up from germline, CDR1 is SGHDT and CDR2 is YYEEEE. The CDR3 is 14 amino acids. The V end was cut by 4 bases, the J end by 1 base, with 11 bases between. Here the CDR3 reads CASSPFEGNTEAFF. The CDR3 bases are TGTGCCAGCAGCCCGTTCGAGGGGAACACTGAAGCTTTCTTT.

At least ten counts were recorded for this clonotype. The CDR3 bases are TGCGCCAGCAGCCAGAGGCATGATCCGGGACTAGCGTCAGATACGCAGTATTTT. It is translated as CASSQRHDPGLASDTQYF. The V and J genes are TRBV4-3 and TRBJ2-3; 10 bases match TRBD2. The CDR3 covers 18 residues. V lost 3 bases to trimming and J lost 4 bases; unmatched junction nucleotides: 13. Germline assignment: CDR1 LGHNA and CDR2 YSLEER.

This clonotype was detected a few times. The CDR3 spells CSAIGPGQGLNQPQHF. CDR3 coding DNA: TGCAGTGCTATCGGTCCGGGACAGGGGTTGAATCAGCCCCAGCATTTT. J is TRBJ1-5 and V is TRBV20-1; 10 bases line up with TRBD1. CDR3 size: 16 residues. Germline V lookup: CDR1 DFQATT, CDR2 SNEGSKA (reference sequence). Unmatched junction bases numbered 10, after V lost 4 bases and J lost 4 bases.

This chain's CDR3 is CASSLVLATDTQYF. For the CDR3, the DNA is TGTGCCAGCAGCTTGGTACTAGCCACCGATACGCAGTATTTT. The rearrangement joins TRBV5-6 to TRBJ2-3; TRBD2 might be the D (6 bases). CDR1 SGHDT and CDR2 YYEEEE come from the germline V gene. V lost 0 bases and J lost 6, with 11 bases in between. The CDR3 has 14 residues.

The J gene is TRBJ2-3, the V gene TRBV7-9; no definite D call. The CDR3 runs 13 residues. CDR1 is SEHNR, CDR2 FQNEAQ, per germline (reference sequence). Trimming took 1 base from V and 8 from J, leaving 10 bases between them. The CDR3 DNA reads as TGTGCCAGCAGCTTAGAGGCTGGGCCTACGCAGTATTTT. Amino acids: CASSLEAGPTQYF.

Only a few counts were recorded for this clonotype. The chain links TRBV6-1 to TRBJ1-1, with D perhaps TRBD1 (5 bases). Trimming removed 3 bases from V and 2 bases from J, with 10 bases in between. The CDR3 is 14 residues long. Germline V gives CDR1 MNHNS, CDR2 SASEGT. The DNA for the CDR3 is TGTGCCAGCAGTGACCCGGGGCTCAACACTGAAGCTTTCTTT. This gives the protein CASSDPGLNTEAFF.

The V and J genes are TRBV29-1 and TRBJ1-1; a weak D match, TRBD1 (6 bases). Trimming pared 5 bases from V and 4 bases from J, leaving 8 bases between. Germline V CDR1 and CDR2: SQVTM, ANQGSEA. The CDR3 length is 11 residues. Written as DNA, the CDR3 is TGCAGCGTTCGGGGGCCCACTGAAGCTTTCTTT. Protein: CSVRGPTEAFF.

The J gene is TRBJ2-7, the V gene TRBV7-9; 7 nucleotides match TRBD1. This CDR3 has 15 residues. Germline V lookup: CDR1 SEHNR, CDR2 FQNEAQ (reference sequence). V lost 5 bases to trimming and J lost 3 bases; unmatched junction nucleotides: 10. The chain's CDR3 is CASSVSTGKVYEQYF. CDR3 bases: TGTGCCAGCAGCGTATCGACAGGGAAGGTCTACGAGCAGTACTTC.

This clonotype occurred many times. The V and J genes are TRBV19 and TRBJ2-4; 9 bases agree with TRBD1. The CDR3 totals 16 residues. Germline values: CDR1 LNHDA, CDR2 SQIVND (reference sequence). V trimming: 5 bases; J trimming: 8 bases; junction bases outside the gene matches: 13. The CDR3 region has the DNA TGTGCCAGTAGTCCATATCCCGGGACAGGGTTGCACATTCAGTACTTC. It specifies CASSPYPGTGLHIQYF.

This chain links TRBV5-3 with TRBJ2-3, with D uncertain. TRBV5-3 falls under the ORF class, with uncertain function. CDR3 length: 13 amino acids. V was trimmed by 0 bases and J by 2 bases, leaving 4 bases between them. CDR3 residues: CARSLGVTDTQYF. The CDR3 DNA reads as TGTGCCAGAAGCTTGGGGGTCACAGATACGCAGTATTTT.

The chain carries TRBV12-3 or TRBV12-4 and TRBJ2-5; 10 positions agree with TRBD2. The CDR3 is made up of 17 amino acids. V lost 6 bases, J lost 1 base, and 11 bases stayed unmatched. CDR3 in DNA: TGTGCCAGCAGGGGAGCGGGAGGGCCGCGGACCCAAGAGACCCAGTACTTC. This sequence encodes CASRGAGGPRTQETQYF.

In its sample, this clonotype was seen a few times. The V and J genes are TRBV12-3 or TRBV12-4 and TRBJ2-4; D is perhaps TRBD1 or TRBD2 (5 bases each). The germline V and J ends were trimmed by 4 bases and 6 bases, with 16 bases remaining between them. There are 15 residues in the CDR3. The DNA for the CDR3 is TGTGCCAGCAGTTCCCGCCGGGACCCCTTAAACATTCAGTACTTC. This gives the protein CASSSRRDPLNIQYF.

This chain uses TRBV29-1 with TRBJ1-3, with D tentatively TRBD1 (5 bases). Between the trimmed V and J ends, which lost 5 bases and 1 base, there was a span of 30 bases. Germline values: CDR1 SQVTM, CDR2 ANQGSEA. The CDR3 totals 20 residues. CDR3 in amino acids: CSVMFGSGKYPRTSGNTIYF. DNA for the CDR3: TGCAGCGTTATGTTCGGGTCAGGGAAATACCCAAGGACATCTGGAAACACCATATATTTT.